Listed below are T cell receptor beta chains from one sample, sequenced in a study of OX40 agonist ivuxolimab in advanced cancers. Produced via immunoSEQ multiplex PCR; TCRdb's table is partial and in-frame only. In the table there are about 17,000 clones, roughly nine tenths of which are singletons. The sample consisted of CD4+ or CD8+ T cells sorted from blood, taken in a trial of the OX40 agonist ivuxolimab. These receptors were obtained from an adult with an advanced solid tumor such as melanoma, head and neck, liver or kidney cancer. The CDR3 runs from the conserved cysteine through the conserved F or W. The D gene is left open where the match is weak. Only some rows state a clone size, as once, few, many or a class for expanded clones.

>16|TRBV4-2|few|TRBJ2-2|TRBD2
CASSQAGGASTGELFF
TGTGCCAGCAGCCAAGCCGGGGGGGCCAGCACCGGGGAGCTGTTTTTT
>13|TRBV5-6|once|TRBJ2-2|.
CASSAGGTGELFF
TGTGCCAGCAGCGCCGGGGGCACCGGGGAGCTGTTTTTT
>16|TRBV19|.|TRBJ2-1|TRBD2
CASSSTSGLSYNEQFF
TGTGCCAGTAGTTCGACTAGCGGCCTCTCCTACAATGAGCAGTTCTTC
>13|TRBV6-5|.|TRBJ2-7|.
CATAGTGPSEQYF
TGTGCCACGGCGGGCACAGGGCCCTCCGAGCAGTACTTC
>15|TRBV13|.|TRBJ2-6|.
CASSLWGLGANVLAF
.
>16|TRBV27|.|TRBJ2-1|TRBD2
CASSPGTSGPYNEQFF
TGTGCCAGCAGTCCCGGGACTAGCGGGCCCTACAATGAGCAGTTCTTC
>14|TRBV7-9|.|TRBJ2-7|.
CASSPRDKGYEQYF
TGTGCCAGCAGCCCCCGGGACAAGGGTTACGAGCAGTACTTC
>15|TRBV9|.|TRBJ2-3|.
CASSHGGQTTDTQYF
TGTGCCAGCAGCCACGGGGGACAGACCACAGATACGCAGTATTTT
>15|TRBV10-2|.|TRBJ1-2|.
CASSLGAPDSYGYTF
TGCGCCAGCAGCCTTGGGGCCCCGGACAGCTATGGCTACACCTTC
>13|TRBV19|.|TRBJ2-7|.
CASSIADAYEQYF
TGTGCCAGTAGTATAGCCGACGCCTACGAGCAGTACTTC
>13|TRBV7-3|.|TRBJ2-2|.
CASSLGGAGELFF
TGTGCCAGCAGCTTAGGAGGGGCCGGGGAGCTGTTTTTT
>9|TRBV6-4|.|TRBJ1-5|.
CASSEAQHF
TGTGCCAGCAGTGAGGCCCAGCATTTT
>15|TRBV27|.|TRBJ2-7|.
CASSLWAGGHYEQYF
TGTGCCAGCAGTTTATGGGCAGGGGGGCACTACGAGCAGTACTTC
>14|TRBV5-6|once|TRBJ2-5|.
CASSLSEALETQYF
TGTGCCAGCAGCTTGTCGGAGGCTTTAGAGACCCAGTACTTC
>16|TRBV7-6|.|TRBJ2-2|TRBD1
CASSNRDRGSIGELFF
TGTGCCAGCAGCAATCGGGACAGGGGTTCAATCGGGGAGCTGTTTTTT
>15|TRBV13|.|TRBJ1-2|.
CASNLRGLGNYGYTF
TGTGCCAGCAACCTCAGGGGATTGGGAAACTATGGCTACACCTTC
>15|TRBV4-2|.|TRBJ1-4|TRBD1
CASSQVGQVDEKLFF
TGTGCCAGCAGCCAAGTGGGACAGGTGGATGAAAAACTGTTTTTT
>12|TRBV5-1|.|TRBJ2-7|.
CASSTGGREQYF
TGCGCCAGCAGTACCGGGGGCCGCGAGCAGTACTTC
>13|TRBV6-5|.|TRBJ2-2|.
CASSYRGSGELFF
TGTGCCAGCAGTTACCGAGGGTCCGGGGAGCTGTTTTTT
>14|TRBV9|.|TRBJ2-7|.
CASSVEGGSYEQYF
TGTGCCAGCAGCGTAGAGGGCGGATCCTACGAGCAGTACTTC
>14|TRBV6-6|.|TRBJ2-1|TRBD1
CASKWTGEWNEQFF
TGTGCCAGCAAGTGGACAGGGGAGTGGAATGAGCAGTTCTTC
>14|TRBV30|.|TRBJ1-5|.
CAWSRGGGYQPQHF
TGTGCCTGGAGTAGGGGAGGGGGTTATCAGCCCCAGCATTTT
>11|TRBV7-9|.|TRBJ1-1|.
CASQENTEAFF
TGTGCCAGTCAGGAAAACACTGAAGCTTTCTTT
>12|TRBV27|.|TRBJ1-1|.
CASSFGGREAFF
TGTGCCAGCAGTTTTGGGGGGCGTGAAGCTTTCTTT
>15|TRBV19|.|TRBJ2-3|.
CASSIGGTSTDTQYF
TGTGCCAGTAGTATCGGCGGAACTAGCACAGATACGCAGTATTTT
>15|TRBV5-4|.|TRBJ1-4|TRBD1
CASSLGTGINEKLFF
TGTGCCAGCAGCTTGGGGACAGGGATAAATGAAAAACTGTTTTTT
>14|TRBV7-9|.|TRBJ1-4|.
CASSLVGPFEKLFF
TGTGCCAGCAGCCTAGTCGGACCATTTGAAAAACTGTTTTTT
>15|TRBV15|.|TRBJ2-7|TRBD1
CATSRDLEGGYEQYF
TGTGCCACCAGCAGAGATCTGGAAGGGGGCTATGAGCAGTACTTC
>16|TRBV27|.|TRBJ2-7|.
CASSSTGPVGFHEQYF
TGTGCCAGCAGTTCCACAGGACCCGTGGGGTTCCACGAGCAGTACTTC
>15|TRBV6-4|.|TRBJ2-1|TRBD2
CASSVGTSGDNEQFF
TGTGCCAGCAGTGTCGGGACTAGCGGGGACAATGAGCAGTTCTTC
>14|TRBV5-5|.|TRBJ1-2|.
CASSLGLQPGGYTF
TGTGCCAGCAGCTTGGGACTGCAGCCAGGGGGCTACACCTTC
>14|TRBV7-9|.|TRBJ2-3|TRBD1
CASSHDRAADTQYF
TGTGCCAGCAGCCACGACAGGGCAGCAGATACGCAGTATTTT
>16|TRBV4-2|.|TRBJ2-7|TRBD2
CASSVHRDSGGSEQYF
TGTGCCAGCAGCGTCCATCGGGATAGCGGGGGTAGTGAGCAGTACTTC